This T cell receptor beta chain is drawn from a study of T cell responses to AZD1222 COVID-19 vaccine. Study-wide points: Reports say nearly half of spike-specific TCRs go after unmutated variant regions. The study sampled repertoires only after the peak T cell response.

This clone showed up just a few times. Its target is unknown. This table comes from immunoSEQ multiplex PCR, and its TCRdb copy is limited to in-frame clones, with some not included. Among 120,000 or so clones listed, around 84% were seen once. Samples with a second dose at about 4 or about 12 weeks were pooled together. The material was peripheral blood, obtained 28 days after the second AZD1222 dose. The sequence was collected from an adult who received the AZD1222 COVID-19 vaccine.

DNA of the CDR3: TGTGCCAGCAGCCCGCCGAGGACAGGGGGCGACTTGGGCTACACCTTC. Amino acid sequence: CASSPPRTGGDLGYTF. This sequence joins TRBV21-1 and TRBJ1-2; TRBD1, as called in the table, went unchecked against the DNA. TRBV21-1 counts as a pseudogene. This CDR3 spans 16 amino acids.